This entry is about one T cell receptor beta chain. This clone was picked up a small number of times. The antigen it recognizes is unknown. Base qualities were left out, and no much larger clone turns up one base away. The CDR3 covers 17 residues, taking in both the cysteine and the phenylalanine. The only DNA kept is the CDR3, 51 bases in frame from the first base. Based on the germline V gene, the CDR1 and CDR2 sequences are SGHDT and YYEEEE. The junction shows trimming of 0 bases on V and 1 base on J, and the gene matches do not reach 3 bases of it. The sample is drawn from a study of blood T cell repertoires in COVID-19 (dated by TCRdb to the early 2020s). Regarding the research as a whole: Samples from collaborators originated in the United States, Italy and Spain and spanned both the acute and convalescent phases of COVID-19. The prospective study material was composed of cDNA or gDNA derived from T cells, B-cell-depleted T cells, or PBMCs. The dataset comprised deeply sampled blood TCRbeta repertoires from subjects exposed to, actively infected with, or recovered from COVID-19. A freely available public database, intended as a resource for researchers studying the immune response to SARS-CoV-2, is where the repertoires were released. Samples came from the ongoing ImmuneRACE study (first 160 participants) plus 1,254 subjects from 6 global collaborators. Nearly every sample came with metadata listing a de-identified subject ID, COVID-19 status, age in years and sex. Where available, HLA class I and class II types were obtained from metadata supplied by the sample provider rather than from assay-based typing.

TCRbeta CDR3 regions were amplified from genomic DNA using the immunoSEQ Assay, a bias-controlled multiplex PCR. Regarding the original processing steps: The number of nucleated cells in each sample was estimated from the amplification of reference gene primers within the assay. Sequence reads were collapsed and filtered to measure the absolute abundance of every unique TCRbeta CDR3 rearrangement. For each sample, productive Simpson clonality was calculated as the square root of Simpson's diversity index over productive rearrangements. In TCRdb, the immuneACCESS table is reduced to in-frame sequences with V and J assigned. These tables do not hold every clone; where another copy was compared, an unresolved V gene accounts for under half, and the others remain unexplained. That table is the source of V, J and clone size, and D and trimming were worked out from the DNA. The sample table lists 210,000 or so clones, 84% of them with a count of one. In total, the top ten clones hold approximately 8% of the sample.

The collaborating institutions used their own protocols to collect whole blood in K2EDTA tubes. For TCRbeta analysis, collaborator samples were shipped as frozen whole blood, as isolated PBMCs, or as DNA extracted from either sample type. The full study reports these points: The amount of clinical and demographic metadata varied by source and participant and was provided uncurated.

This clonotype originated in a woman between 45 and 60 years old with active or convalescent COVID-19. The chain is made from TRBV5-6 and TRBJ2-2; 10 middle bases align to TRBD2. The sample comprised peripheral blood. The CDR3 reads CASSLGLAGVNTGELFF. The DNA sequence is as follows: TGTGCCAGCAGCTTGGGTCTAGCGGGAGTGAACACCGGGGAGCTGTTTTTT.